What follows are 3 T cell receptor beta chains derived from one specimen sequenced in a study of beta chain features in type 1 diabetes. Study results and limitations: TCRB CDR3 length was moderately but significantly reduced in all four CD4+ subsets of Type 1 diabetes patients.

The authors reverse transcribed all of the isolated RNA, so sequencing captured expressed TCRB transcripts. The assay was immunoSEQ multiplex PCR, and TCRdb's table has in-frame clones only and misses some. The profile shows nearly 350,000 clones, about a tenth of them singletons. These receptors are not linked to any known antigen. The sample consisted of central memory CD4+ T cells from blood. The receptors were gathered from a man aged 25 to 40 with type 1 diabetes.

This clone was counted between two and nine times. The chain links TRBV6-5 to TRBJ1-1, with TRBD1 as a possible D gene (5 bases). From germline, CDR1 is MNHEY and CDR2 SVGAGI. Trimming took 5 bases from V and 8 from J, leaving 18 bases between them. The CDR3 extends over 14 amino acids. This CDR3 is CASSRFFGTTEAFF. Written as DNA, the CDR3 is TGTGCCAGCAGTCGATTTTTTGGGACGACGGAAGCTTTCTTT.

Only a few counts were recorded for this clone. The chain links TRBV19 to TRBJ2-3, with D unclear. Germline V CDR1 and CDR2: LNHDA, SQIVND (reference sequence). The ends were cut back, 5 bases at V and 2 bases at J, with 14 bases in the middle. CDR3 length: 15 amino acids. CDR3 sequence: CASSPWTVDTDTQYF. The DNA of the CDR3 is TGTGCCAGTAGTCCCTGGACGGTTGACACAGATACGCAGTATTTT.

The table lists this clone with a few counts. V gene TRBV10-1 combines with J gene TRBJ1-1; the match to TRBD1 covers 7 bases. V trimming: 6 bases; J trimming: 2 bases; junction bases outside the gene matches: 3. CDR3 length: 13 residues. Germline CDR1 and CDR2: WNHNN and SYGVQD (reference sequence). CDR3: CASRTGINTEAFF. Written as DNA, the CDR3 is TGCGCCAGCAGGACAGGGATAAACACTGAAGCTTTCTTT.